This TCR beta chain was recorded in a study of OX40 agonist ivuxolimab in advanced cancers. Germline V lookup: CDR1 MNHNY, CDR2 SVGAGI (reference sequence). Trimming shortened V by 7 bases and J by 2 bases, and 8 bases separated the two germline ends. CDR3 length equals 12 residues. This clone appeared a few times. Method: immunoSEQ multiplex PCR; TCRdb's copy keeps in-frame clones and lacks some. The sample has tens of thousands of clones, 65% to 90% seen once; the top ten hold approximately 15%. The sample was CD4+ or CD8+ T cells sorted from blood, taken in a trial of the OX40 agonist ivuxolimab. V is TRBV6-6 and J is TRBJ1-2; D remains unclear. The clonotype originates from an adult with an advanced solid tumor such as melanoma, head and neck, liver or kidney cancer. The DNA for the CDR3 is TGTGCCAGCAAACGTGGAAACTATGGCTACACCTTC. This gives the protein CASKRGNYGYTF.